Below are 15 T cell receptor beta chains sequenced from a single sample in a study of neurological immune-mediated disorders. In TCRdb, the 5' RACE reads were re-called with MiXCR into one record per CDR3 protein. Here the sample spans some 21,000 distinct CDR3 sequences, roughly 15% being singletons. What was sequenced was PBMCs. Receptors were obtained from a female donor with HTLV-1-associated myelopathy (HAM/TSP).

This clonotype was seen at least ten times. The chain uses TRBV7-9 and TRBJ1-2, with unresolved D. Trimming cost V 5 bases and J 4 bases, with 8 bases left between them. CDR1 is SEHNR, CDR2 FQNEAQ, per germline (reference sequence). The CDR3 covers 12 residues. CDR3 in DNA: TGTGCCAGCAGCCAGGACGGCTATGGCTACACCTTC. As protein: CASSQDGYGYTF.

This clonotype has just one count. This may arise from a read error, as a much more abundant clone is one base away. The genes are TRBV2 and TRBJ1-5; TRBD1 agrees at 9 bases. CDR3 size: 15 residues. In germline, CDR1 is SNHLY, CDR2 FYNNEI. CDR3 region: CDSRDRAGGNQPQHF. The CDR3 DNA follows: TGTGACAGCAGGGACAGGGCAGGAGGCAATCAGCCCCAGCATTTT.

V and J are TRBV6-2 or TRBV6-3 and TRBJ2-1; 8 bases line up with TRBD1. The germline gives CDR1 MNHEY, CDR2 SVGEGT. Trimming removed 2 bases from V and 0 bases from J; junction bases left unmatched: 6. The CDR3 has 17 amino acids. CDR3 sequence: CASSYPGQALSYNEQFF. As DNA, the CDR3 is TGTGCCAGCAGTTACCCGGGACAGGCGCTCTCCTACAATGAGCAGTTCTTC.

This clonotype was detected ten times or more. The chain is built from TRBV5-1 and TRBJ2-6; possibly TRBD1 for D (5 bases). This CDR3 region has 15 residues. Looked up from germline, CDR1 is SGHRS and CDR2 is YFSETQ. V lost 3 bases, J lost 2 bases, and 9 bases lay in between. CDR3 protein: CASSSDSAGANVLTF. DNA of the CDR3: TGCGCCAGCAGCTCCGACAGTGCTGGGGCCAACGTCCTGACTTTC.

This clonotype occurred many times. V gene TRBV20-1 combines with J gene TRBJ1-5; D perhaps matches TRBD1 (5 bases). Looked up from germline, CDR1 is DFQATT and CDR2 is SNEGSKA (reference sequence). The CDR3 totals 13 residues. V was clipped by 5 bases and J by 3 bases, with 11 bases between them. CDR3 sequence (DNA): TGCAGTGCTCTAGGGGCCTTCAATCAGCCCCAGCATTTT. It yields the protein CSALGAFNQPQHF.

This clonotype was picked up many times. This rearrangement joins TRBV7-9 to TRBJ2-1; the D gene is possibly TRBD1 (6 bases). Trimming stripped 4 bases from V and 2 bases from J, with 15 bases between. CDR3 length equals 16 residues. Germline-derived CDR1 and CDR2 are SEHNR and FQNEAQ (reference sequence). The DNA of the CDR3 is TGTGCCAGCAGCTCACAGGGCGCTAGTCCCTACAATGAGCAGTTCTTC. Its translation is CASSSQGASPYNEQFF. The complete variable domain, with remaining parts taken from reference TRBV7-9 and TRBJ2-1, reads DTGVSQNPRHKITKRGQNVTFRCDPISEHNRLYWYRQTLGQGPEFLTYFQNEAQLEKSRLLSDRFSAERPKGSFSTLEIQRTEQGDSAMYLCASSSQGASPYNEQFFGPGTRLTVL.

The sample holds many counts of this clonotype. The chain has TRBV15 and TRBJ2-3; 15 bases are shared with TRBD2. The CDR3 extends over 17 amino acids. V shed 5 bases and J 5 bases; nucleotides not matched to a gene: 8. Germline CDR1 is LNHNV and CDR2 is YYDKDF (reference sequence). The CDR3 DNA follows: TGTGCCACCAGCTTAAGGACTAGCGGGAGGGAGGTAGATACGCAGTATTTT. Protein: CATSLRTSGREVDTQYF. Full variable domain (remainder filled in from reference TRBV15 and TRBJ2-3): DAMVIQNPRYQVTQFGKPVTLSCSQTLNHNVMYWYQQKSSQAPKLLFHYYDKDFNNEADTPDNFQSRRPNTSFCFLDIRSPGLGDTAMYLCATSLRTSGREVDTQYFGPGTRLTVL.

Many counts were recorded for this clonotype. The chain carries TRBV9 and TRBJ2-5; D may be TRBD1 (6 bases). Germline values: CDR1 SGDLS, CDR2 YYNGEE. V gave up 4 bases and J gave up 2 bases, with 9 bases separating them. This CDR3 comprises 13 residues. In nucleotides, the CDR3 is TGTGCCAGCAGCCCAGGGGCTCAAGAGACCCAGTACTTC. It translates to CASSPGAQETQYF.

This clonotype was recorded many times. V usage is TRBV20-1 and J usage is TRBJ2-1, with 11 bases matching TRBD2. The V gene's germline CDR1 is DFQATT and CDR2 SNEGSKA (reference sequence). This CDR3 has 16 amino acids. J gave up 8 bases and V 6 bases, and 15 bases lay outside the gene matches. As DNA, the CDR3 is TGCAGTGCCTTACCTCCGACTAGCGGGAAGGGTTATGAGCAGTTCTTC. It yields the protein CSALPPTSGKGYEQFF.

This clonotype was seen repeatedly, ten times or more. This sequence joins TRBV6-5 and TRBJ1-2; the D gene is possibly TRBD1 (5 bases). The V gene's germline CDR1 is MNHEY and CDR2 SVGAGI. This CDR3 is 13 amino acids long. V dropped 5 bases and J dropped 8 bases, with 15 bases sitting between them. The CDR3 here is CASSPREGEGYTF. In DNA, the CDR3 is TGTGCCAGCAGTCCCAGGGAGGGCGAAGGCTACACCTTC.

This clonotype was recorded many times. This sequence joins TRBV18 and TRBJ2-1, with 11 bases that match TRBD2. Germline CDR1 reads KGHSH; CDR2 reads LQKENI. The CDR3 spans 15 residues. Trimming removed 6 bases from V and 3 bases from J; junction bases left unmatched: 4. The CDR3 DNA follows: TGTGCCAGCTCGTCAACTAGCGGGAGCTACAATGAGCAGTTCTTC. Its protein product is CASSSTSGSYNEQFF.

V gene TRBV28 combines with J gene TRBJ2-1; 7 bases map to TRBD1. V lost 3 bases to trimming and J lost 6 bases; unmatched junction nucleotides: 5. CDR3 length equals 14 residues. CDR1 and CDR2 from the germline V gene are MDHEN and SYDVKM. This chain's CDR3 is CASSLPQGFNEQFF. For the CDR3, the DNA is TGTGCCAGCAGTTTGCCACAGGGGTTCAATGAGCAGTTCTTC.

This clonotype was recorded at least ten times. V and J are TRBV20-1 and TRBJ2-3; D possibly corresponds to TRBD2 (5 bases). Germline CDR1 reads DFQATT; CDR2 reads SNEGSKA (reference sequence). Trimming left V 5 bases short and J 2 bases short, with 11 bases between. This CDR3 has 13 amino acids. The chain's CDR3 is CSAPQRDTDTQYF. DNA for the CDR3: TGCAGTGCTCCACAGAGGGACACAGATACGCAGTATTTT.

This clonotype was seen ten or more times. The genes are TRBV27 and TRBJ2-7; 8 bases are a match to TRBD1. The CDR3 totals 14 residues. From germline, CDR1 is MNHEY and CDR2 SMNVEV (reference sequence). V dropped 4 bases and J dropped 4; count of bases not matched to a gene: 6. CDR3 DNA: TGTGCCAGCAGTTCCTCGGGACAGGAGTACGAGCAGTACTTC. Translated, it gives CASSSSGQEYEQYF.

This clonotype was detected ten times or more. The CDR3 DNA sequence: TGTGCCAGCAGCCGAGAGTCACAGGGGAAATTTTTCTACGAGCAGTACTTC. It codes for CASSRESQGKFFYEQYF. The chain links TRBV7-6 to TRBJ2-7; 7 bases agree with TRBD1. The CDR3 runs to 17 residues. Germline V lookup: CDR1 SGHVS, CDR2 FNYEAQ. V was pared by 5 bases and J by 3 bases, with 16 bases of the junction left unmatched. Full variable domain (remainder filled in from reference TRBV7-6 and TRBJ2-7): GAGVSQSPRYKVTKRGQDVALRCDPISGHVSLYWYRQALGQGPEFLTYFNYEAQQDKSGLPNDRFSAERPEGSISTLTIQRTEQRDSAMYRCASSRESQGKFFYEQYFGPGTRLTVT.